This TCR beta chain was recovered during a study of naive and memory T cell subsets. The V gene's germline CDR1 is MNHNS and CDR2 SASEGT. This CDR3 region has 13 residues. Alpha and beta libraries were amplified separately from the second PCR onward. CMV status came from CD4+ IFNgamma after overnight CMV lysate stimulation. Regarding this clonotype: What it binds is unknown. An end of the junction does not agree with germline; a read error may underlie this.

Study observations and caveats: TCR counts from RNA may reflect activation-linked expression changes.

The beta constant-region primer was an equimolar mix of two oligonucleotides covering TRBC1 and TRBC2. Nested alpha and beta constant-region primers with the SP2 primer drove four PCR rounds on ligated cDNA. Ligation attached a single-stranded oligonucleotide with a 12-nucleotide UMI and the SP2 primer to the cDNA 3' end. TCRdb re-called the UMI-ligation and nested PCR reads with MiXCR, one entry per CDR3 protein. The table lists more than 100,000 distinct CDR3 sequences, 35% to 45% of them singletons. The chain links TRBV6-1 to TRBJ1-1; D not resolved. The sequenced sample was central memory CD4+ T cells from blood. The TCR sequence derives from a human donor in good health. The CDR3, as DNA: TGTGCCAGCAGGGAAGCAGGCGGAACTGAAGCTTTCTTT. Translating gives CASREAGGTEAFF.